A selection of T cell receptor beta chains follows, all from one sample in a study of T cell repertoires in cytomegalovirus infection. These receptors have no known antigen. One entry per CDR3 protein, called by TCRdb with MiXCR from the reads. The sample has about 890,000 distinct CDR3 sequences, around 31% seen once. Sequencing used cultured CD8+ T cells from PBMCs, obtained from culture after CMV antigen stimulation. These receptors originate from a human donor in good health (CMV status not recorded). Some clones in this sample may be carry-over from other donors' samples. The CDR3 runs from the conserved cysteine through the conserved F or W. A D gene is named only where the DNA matches it firmly. Clone size, where shown, is once, few, many, or a class for clones that have expanded.

>NA|TRBV10-3|TRBJ2-3|11|few
CAIKGTDTQYF
TGTGCCATCAAGGGCACAGATACGCAGTATTTT
>NA|TRBV15|TRBJ2-3|15|NA
CATSREWRNTDTQYF
TGTGCCACCAGCAGAGAGTGGAGAAACACAGATACGCAGTATTTT
>NA|TRBV27|TRBJ1-5|15|NA
CASSLFNTDNQPQHF
TGTGCCAGCAGTTTATTTAACACGGACAATCAGCCCCAGCATTTT
>NA|TRBV12-3/TRBV12-4|TRBJ1-2|13|few
CASVGTRGYGYTF
TGTGCCAGCGTGGGGACCCGAGGCTATGGCTACACCTTC
>TRBD1|TRBV12-3/TRBV12-4|TRBJ1-1|17|few
CASNPTGSFVGNTEAFF
TGTGCCAGCAATCCGACAGGGAGTTTCGTCGGGAACACTGAAGCTTTCTTT
>NA|TRBV3-1|TRBJ2-3|16|NA
CASSQDPLENTDTQYF
TGTGCCAGCAGCCAAGATCCATTGGAGAACACAGATACGCAGTATTTT
>NA|TRBV7-2|TRBJ2-3|16|many
CASSLAAGTSTDTQYF
TGTGCCAGCAGCTTAGCGGCCGGAACTAGCACAGATACGCAGTATTTT
>NA|TRBV9|TRBJ2-2|16|NA
CASSVEPPGKTGELFF
TGTGCCAGCAGCGTAGAGCCCCCAGGGAAGACCGGGGAGCTGTTTTTT
>TRBD1|TRBV6-1|TRBJ2-3|15|few
CASSEIDRGRDTQYF
TGTGCCAGCAGTGAAATTGACAGGGGACGTGATACGCAGTATTTT
>NA|TRBV6-5|TRBJ1-1|14|NA
CASSYATGGTEAFF
TGTGCCAGCAGTTACGCGACAGGAGGCACTGAAGCTTTCTTT
>NA|TRBV4-1|TRBJ1-5|16|NA
CASSQDGGRLDQPQHF
TGCGCCAGCAGCCAAGATGGGGGGCGCCTCGATCAGCCCCAGCATTTT
>NA|TRBV3-1|TRBJ2-5|16|once
CASSFWRRQYQETQYF
NA
>TRBD2|TRBV7-2|TRBJ2-3|16|many
CASSLGSGGTTDTQYF
TGTGCCAGCAGCTTAGGGAGCGGGGGGACCACAGATACGCAGTATTTT
>NA|TRBV7-8|TRBJ2-3|15|NA
CASSLLWGNTDTQYF
TGTGCCAGCAGCTTATTATGGGGGAACACAGATACGCAGTATTTT
>TRBD2|TRBV7-6|TRBJ2-1|14|NA
CATTLAGGINEQFF
TGTGCCACGACACTAGCGGGGGGGATCAATGAGCAGTTCTTC
>NA|TRBV7-6|TRBJ1-3|14|many
CASSLDGSGNTIYF
TGTGCCAGCAGCTTGGACGGTTCTGGAAACACCATATATTTT
>NA|TRBV6-1|TRBJ2-1|13|few
CASTRITGNEQFF
TGTGCCAGCACGAGAATCACCGGCAATGAGCAGTTCTTC
>NA|TRBV7-2|TRBJ2-4|14|NA
CASSLDRWIGIQYF
TGTGCCAGCAGCTTAGACCGATGGATAGGCATTCAGTACTTC
>TRBD2|TRBV7-9|TRBJ2-1|19|NA
CASSLEGLWTSGEYNEQFF
TGTGCCAGCAGCTTAGAGGGCCTTTGGACTAGCGGGGAATACAATGAGCAGTTCTTC
>TRBD1|TRBV7-9|TRBJ1-1|16|many
CASSARDRGRNTEAFF
TGTGCCAGCAGCGCCCGGGACAGGGGTAGGAACACTGAAGCTTTCTTT
>TRBD2|TRBV4-3|TRBJ2-3|15|many
CASSLGGGGADTQYF
TGTGCCAGCAGCTTAGGGGGCGGGGGGGCAGATACGCAGTATTTT
>NA|TRBV9|TRBJ2-3|17|few
CASSGPFVAVRTDTQYF
TGTGCCAGCAGCGGGCCGTTTGTTGCGGTACGCACAGATACGCAGTATTTT